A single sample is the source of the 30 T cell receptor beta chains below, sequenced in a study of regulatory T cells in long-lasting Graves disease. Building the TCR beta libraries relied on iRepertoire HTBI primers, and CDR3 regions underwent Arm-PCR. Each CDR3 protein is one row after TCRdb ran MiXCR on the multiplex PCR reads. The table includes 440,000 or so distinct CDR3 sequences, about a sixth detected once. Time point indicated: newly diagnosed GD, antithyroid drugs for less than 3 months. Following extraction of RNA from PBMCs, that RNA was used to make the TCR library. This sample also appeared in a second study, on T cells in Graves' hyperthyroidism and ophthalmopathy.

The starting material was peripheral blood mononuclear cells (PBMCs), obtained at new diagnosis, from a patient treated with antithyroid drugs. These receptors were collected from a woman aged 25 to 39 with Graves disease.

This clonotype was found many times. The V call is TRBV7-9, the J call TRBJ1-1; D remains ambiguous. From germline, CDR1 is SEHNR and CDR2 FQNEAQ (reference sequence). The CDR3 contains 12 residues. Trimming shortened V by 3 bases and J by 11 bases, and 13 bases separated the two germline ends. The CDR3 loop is CASSFGPAGAFF. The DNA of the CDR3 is TGTGCCAGCAGCTTTGGGCCCGCCGGGGCTTTCTTT.

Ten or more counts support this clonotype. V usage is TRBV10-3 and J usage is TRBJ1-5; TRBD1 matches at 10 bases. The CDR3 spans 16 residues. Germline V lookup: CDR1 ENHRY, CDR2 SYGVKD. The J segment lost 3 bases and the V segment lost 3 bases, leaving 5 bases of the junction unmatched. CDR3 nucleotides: TGTGCCATCAGTGACGGGACAGGGGAGCCCAATCAGCCCCAGCATTTT. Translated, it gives CAISDGTGEPNQPQHF.

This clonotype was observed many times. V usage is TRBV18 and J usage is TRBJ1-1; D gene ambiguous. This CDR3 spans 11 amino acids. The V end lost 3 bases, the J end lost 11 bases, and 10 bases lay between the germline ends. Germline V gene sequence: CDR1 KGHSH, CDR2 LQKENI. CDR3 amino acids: CASSPENAAFF. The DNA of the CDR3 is TGTGCCAGCTCACCCGAAAATGCCGCTTTCTTT. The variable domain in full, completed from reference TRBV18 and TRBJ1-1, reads NAGVMQNPRHLVRRRGQEARLRCSPMKGHSHVYWYRQLPEEGLKFMVYLQKENIIDESGMPKERFSAEFPKEGPSILRIQQVVRGDSAAYFCASSPENAAFFGQGTRLTVV.

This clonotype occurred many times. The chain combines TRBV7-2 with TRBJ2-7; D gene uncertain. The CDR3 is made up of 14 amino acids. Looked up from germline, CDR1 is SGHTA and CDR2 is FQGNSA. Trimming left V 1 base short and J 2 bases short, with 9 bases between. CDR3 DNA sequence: TGTGCCAGCAGCTTAGGAGCTAACACCTACGAGCAGTACTTC. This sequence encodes CASSLGANTYEQYF.

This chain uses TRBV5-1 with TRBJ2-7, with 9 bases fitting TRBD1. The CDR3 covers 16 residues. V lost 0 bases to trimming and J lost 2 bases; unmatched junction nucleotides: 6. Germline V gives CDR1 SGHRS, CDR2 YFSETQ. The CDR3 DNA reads TGCGCCAGCAGCTTGGCCGCGACAGGGGGTACCTACGAGCAGTACTTC. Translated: CASSLAATGGTYEQYF. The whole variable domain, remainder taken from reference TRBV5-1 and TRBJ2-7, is KAGVTQTPRYLIKTRGQQVTLSCSPISGHRSVSWYQQTPGQGLQFLFEYFSETQRNKGNFPGRFSGRQFSNSRSEMNVSTLELGDSALYLCASSLAATGGTYEQYFGPGTRLTVT.

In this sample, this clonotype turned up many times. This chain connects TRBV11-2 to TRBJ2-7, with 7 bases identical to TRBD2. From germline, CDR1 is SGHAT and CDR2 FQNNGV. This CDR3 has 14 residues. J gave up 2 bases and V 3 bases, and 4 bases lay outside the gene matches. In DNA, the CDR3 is TGTGCCAGCAGCTTCCCTAGCGGCACCTACGAGCAGTACTTC. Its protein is CASSFPSGTYEQYF.

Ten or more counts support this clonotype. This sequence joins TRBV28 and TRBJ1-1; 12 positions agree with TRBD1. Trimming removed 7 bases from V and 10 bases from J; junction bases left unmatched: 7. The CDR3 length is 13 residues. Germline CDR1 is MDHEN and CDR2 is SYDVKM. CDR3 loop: CASTLGTGGLAFF. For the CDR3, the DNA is TGTGCCAGCACCCTCGGGACAGGGGGCTTAGCTTTCTTT. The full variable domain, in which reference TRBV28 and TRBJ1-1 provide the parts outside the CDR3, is DVKVTQSSRYLVKRTGEKVFLECVQDMDHENMFWYRQDPGLGLRLIYFSYDVKMKEKGDIPEGYSVSREKKERFSLILESASTNQTSMYLCASTLGTGGLAFFGQGTRLTVV.

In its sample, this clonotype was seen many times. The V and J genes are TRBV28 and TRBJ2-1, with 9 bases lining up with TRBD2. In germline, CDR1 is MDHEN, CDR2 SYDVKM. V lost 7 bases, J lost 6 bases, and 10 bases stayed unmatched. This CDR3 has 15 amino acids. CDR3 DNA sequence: TGTGCCAGCAACGGGCCGGGACTAGCAGGCAATGAGCAGTTCTTC. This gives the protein CASNGPGLAGNEQFF. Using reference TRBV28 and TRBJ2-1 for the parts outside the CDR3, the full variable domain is DVKVTQSSRYLVKRTGEKVFLECVQDMDHENMFWYRQDPGLGLRLIYFSYDVKMKEKGDIPEGYSVSREKKERFSLILESASTNQTSMYLCASNGPGLAGNEQFFGPGTRLTVL.

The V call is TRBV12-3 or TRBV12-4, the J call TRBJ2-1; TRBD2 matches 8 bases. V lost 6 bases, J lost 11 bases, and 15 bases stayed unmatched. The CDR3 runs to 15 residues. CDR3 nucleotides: TGTGCCAGCAGACCGGATTCCGGGACTAGGAATAAGCAGTTCTTC. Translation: CASRPDSGTRNKQFF.

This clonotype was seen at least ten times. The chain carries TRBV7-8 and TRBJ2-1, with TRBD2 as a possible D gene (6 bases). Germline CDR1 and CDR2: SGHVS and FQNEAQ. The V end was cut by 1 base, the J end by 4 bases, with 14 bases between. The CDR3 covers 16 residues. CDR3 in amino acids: CASSLVYRELYNEQFF. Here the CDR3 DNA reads TGTGCCAGCAGCTTAGTCTACCGGGAGCTTTACAATGAGCAGTTCTTC.

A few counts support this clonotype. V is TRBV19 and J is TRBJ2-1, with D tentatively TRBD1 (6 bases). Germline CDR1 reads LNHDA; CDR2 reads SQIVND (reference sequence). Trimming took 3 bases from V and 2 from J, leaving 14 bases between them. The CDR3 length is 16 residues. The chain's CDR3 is CASSIRAEGAYNEQFF. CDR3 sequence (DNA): TGTGCCAGTAGTATTAGGGCCGAGGGGGCCTACAATGAGCAGTTCTTC. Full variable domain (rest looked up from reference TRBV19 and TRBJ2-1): DGGITQSPKYLFRKEGQNVTLSCEQNLNHDAMYWYRQDPGQGLRLIYYSQIVNDFQKGDIAEGYSVSREKKESFPLTVTSAQKNPTAFYLCASSIRAEGAYNEQFFGPGTRLTVL.

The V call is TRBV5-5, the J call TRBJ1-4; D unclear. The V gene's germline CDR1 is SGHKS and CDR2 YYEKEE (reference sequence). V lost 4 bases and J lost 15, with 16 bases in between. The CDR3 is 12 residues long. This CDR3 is CASSQMPGPVFF. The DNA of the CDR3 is TGTGCCAGCAGCCAAATGCCGGGTCCAGTGTTTTTT.

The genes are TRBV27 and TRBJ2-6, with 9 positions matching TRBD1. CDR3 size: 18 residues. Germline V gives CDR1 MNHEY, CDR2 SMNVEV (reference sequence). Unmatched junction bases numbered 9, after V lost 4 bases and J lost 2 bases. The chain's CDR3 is CASSSYTRQGAGANVLTF. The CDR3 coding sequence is TGTGCCAGCAGTTCGTACACTCGACAGGGGGCTGGGGCCAACGTCCTGACTTTC.

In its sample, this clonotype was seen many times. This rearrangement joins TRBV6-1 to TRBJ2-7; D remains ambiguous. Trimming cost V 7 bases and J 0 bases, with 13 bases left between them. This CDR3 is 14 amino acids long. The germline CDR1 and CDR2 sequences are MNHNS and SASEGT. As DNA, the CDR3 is TGTGCCAGCACGCCTTCGGGTGTCTCCTACGAGCAGTACTTC. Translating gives CASTPSGVSYEQYF.

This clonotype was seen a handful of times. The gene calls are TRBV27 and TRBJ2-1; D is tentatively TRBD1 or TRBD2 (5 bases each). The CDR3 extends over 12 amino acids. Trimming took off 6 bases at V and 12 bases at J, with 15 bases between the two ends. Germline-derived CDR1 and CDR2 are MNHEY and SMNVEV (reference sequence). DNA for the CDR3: TGTGCCAGCAGCTCCGGGGCCCGACCGCAGTTCTTC. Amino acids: CASSSGARPQFF.

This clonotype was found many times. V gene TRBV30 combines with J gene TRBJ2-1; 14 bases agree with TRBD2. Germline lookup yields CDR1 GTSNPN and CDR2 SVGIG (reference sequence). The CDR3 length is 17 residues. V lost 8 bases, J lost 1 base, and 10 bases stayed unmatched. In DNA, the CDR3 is TGTGCCCAGGGACTAGCGGGAGACTATGTATCCTACAATGAGCAGTTCTTC. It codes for CAQGLAGDYVSYNEQFF.

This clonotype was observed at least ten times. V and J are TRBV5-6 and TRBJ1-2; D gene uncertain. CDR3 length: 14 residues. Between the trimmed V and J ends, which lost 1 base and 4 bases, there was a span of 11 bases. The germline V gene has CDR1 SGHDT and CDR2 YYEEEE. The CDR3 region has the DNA TGTGCCAGCAGCTTGAGGTATTCGATCTATGGCTACACCTTC. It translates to CASSLRYSIYGYTF. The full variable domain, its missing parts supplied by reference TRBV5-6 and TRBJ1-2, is DAGVTQSPTHLIKTRGQQVTLRCSPKSGHDTVSWYQQALGQGPQFIFQYYEEEERQRGNFPDRFSGHQFPNYSSELNVNALLLGDSALYLCASSLRYSIYGYTFGSGTRLTVV.

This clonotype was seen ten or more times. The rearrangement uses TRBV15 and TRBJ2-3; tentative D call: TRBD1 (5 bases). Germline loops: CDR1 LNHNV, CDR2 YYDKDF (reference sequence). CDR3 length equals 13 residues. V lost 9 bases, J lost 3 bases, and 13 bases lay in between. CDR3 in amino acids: CATTRQGTDTQYF. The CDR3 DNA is TGTGCCACTACCCGCCAGGGTACAGATACGCAGTATTTT.

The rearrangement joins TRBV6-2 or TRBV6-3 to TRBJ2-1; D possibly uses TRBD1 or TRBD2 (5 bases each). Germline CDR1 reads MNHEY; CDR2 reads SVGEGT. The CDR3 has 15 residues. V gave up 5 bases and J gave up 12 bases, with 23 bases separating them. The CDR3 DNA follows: TGTGCCAGCAGTGATCGGGCAGGGAGTACCGTTGGGCAGTTCTTC. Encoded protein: CASSDRAGSTVGQFF.

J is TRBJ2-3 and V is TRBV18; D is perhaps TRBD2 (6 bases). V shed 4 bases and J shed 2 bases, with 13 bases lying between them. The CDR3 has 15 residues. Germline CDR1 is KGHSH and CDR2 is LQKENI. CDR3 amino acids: CASSLYSGPTDTQYF. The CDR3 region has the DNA TGTGCCAGCTCACTCTATAGCGGACCCACAGATACGCAGTATTTT. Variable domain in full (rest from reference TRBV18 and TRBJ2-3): NAGVMQNPRHLVRRRGQEARLRCSPMKGHSHVYWYRQLPEEGLKFMVYLQKENIIDESGMPKERFSAEFPKEGPSILRIQQVVRGDSAAYFCASSLYSGPTDTQYFGPGTRLTVL.

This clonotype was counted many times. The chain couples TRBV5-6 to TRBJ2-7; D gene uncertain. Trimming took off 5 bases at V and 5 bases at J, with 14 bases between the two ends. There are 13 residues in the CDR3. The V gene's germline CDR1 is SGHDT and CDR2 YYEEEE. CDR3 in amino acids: CASRPSIGHEQYF. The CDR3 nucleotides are TGTGCCAGCAGACCTTCGATAGGCCACGAGCAGTACTTC.

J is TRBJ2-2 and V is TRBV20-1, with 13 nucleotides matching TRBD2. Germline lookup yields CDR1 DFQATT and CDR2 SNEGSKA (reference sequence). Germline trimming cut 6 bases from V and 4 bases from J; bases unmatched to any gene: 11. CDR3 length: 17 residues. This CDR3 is CSALGGLAGSSTGELFF. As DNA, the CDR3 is TGCAGTGCCCTAGGGGGACTAGCGGGGTCGAGCACCGGGGAGCTGTTTTTT.

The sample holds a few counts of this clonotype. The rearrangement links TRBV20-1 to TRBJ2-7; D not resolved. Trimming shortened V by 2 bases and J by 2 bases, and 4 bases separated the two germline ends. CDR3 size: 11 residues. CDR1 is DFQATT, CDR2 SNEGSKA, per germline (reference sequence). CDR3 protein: CSARRAYEQYF. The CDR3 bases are TGCAGTGCTAGACGGGCCTACGAGCAGTACTTC.

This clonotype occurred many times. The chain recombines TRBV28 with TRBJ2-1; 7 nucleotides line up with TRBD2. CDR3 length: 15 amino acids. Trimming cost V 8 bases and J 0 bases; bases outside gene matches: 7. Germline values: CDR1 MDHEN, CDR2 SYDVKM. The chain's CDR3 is CASRGGASSYNEQFF. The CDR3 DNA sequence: TGTGCCAGCCGGGGAGGGGCGAGCTCCTACAATGAGCAGTTCTTC.

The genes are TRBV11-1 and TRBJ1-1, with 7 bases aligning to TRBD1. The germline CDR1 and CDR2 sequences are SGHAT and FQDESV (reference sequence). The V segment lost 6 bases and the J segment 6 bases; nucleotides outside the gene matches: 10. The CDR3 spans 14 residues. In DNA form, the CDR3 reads TGTGCCAGCAGGACTCGACAGGGTCCGCCTGAAGCTTTCTTT. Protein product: CASRTRQGPPEAFF. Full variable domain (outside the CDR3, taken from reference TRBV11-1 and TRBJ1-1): EAEVAQSPRYKITEKSQAVAFWCDPISGHATLYWYRQILGQGPELLVQFQDESVVDDSQLPKDRFSAERLKGVDSTLKIQPAELGDSAMYLCASRTRQGPPEAFFGQGTRLTVV.

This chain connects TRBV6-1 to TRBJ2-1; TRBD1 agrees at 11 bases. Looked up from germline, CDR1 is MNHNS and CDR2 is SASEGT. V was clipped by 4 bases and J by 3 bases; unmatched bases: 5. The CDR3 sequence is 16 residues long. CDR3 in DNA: TGTGCCAGCAGTGCCGGGACAGGGGGGAACTACAATGAGCAGTTCTTC. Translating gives CASSAGTGGNYNEQFF.

CDR3 region: CASGGQGATGELFF. The DNA of the CDR3 is TGTGCCAGCGGGGGACAGGGGGCGACCGGGGAGCTGTTTTTT. This chain connects TRBV2 to TRBJ2-2; TRBD1 agrees at 12 bases. This CDR3 has 14 amino acids. Germline CDR1 SNHLY, CDR2 FYNNEI. Unmatched junction bases numbered 3, after V lost 8 bases and J lost 5 bases.

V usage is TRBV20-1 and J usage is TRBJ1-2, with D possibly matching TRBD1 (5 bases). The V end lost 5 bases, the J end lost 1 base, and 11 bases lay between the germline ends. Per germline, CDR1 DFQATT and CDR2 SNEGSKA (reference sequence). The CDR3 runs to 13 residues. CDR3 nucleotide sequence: TGCAGTGCTGGAGTCGGGGGTAACTATGGCTACACCTTC. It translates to CSAGVGGNYGYTF.

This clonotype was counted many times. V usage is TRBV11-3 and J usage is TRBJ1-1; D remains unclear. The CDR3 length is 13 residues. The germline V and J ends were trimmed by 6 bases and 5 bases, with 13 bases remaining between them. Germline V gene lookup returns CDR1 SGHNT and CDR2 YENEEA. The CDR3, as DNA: TGTGCCAGCAGTGAGGGAATCAGGACTGAAGCTTTCTTT. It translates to CASSEGIRTEAFF.

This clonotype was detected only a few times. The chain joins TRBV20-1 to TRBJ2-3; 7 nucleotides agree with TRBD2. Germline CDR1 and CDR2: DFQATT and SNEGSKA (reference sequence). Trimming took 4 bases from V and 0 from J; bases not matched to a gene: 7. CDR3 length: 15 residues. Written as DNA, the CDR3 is TGCAGTGCTAATAACCTAGCGGAGAGCACAGATACGCAGTATTTT. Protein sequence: CSANNLAESTDTQYF.